Listed below are T cell receptor beta chains from one sample, sequenced in a study of chemoradiotherapy in HPV16-positive cancers. Some clones are missing from TCRdb's copy, which holds only in-frame ones; the method was immunoSEQ multiplex PCR. The data contain about 68,000 clones, 88% of them singletons. The source was blood, collected from a patient who underwent chemoradiotherapy. All receptors come from a human donor with HPV-associated anogenital cancer. The CDR3 runs from the conserved cysteine through the conserved F or W. A D gene is named only where the DNA matches it firmly. Not all rows give a size; the values are once, few, many and, for expanded clones, a class.

cdr3_length d_call j_call v_call clone_size cdr3_aa cdr3_nt
17 . TRBJ1-4 TRBV29-1 . CSSGNFGYRAVDEKLFF TGCAGCTCCGGAAACTTCGGCTACAGGGCTGTTGATGAAAAACTGTTTTTT
15 . TRBJ1-3 TRBV9 . CASSVETATGNTIYF TGTGCCAGCAGCGTAGAGACAGCTACTGGAAACACCATATATTTT
15 . TRBJ2-7 TRBV2 . CASIPMGTGSYEQYF TGTGCCAGCATTCCTATGGGGACGGGTTCCTACGAGCAGTACTTC
14 . TRBJ1-2 TRBV5-4 . CASSSPTGSYGYTF TGTGCCAGCAGCTCCCCCACGGGGAGCTATGGCTACACCTTC
14 . TRBJ1-1 TRBV19 . CASSTTGLNTEAFF TGTGCCAGTAGCACTACAGGGTTAAACACTGAAGCTTTCTTT
15 TRBD2 TRBJ2-7 TRBV27 . CASRPGLAGDYEQYF TGTGCCAGCCGGCCCGGACTAGCGGGGGACTACGAGCAGTACTTC
15 TRBD1 TRBJ2-1 TRBV7-9 . CASSLSGTGINEQFF TGTGCCAGCAGCCTATCAGGGACAGGGATCAATGAGCAGTTCTTC
18 . TRBJ2-5 TRBV21-1 . CASSRPGQLAGWQETQYF TGTGCCAGCAGCCGCCCGGGGCAACTAGCGGGATGGCAAGAGACCCAGTACTTC
13 . TRBJ1-5 TRBV10-3 . CAISESPAQPQHF TGTGCCATCAGTGAGTCGCCGGCTCAGCCCCAGCATTTT
16 TRBD2 TRBJ2-7 TRBV7-9 . CASSGALAGVSYEQYF TGTGCCAGCAGCGGAGCTCTAGCGGGAGTCAGCTACGAGCAGTACTTC
16 . TRBJ2-3 TRBV11-3 . CASSLEEGVDADTQYF TGTGCCAGCAGCTTAGAAGAAGGGGTTGACGCAGATACGCAGTATTTT
15 . TRBJ1-4 TRBV27 . CASSLRAGALGELFF TGTGCCAGCAGTCTGCGTGCAGGCGCCTTGGGTGAACTGTTTTTT
14 . TRBJ2-2 TRBV5-1 few CASSLGQNTGELFF TGCGCCAGCAGCTTGGGACAGAACACCGGGGAGCTGTTTTTT
14 . TRBJ1-1 TRBV29-1 . CSVVPGPMDTEAFF TGCAGCGTCGTCCCGGGGCCGATGGACACTGAAGCTTTCTTT
14 TRBD2 TRBJ2-1 TRBV6-4 . CASSELAGGSEQFF TGTGCCAGCAGTGAGCTAGCGGGGGGTTCTGAGCAGTTCTTC
14 TRBD1 TRBJ1-1 TRBV6-5 . CASSYSTGATEAFF TGTGCCAGCAGTTACTCGACAGGGGCCACTGAAGCTTTCTTT
16 . TRBJ2-1 TRBV10-2 . CASSESGRLGANEQFF TGCGCCAGCAGTGAGTCTGGGAGGTTGGGGGCCAATGAGCAGTTCTTC
13 . TRBJ2-7 TRBV28 once CASQGTPAYEQYF TGTGCCAGTCAGGGCACACCTGCCTACGAGCAGTACTTC
16 TRBD2 TRBJ2-3 TRBV9 . CASSQGLADYTDTQYF TGTGCCAGCAGCCAGGGACTAGCGGACTACACAGATACGCAGTATTTT
16 . TRBJ2-7 TRBV21-1 . CASILDPGARSYEQYF TGTGCCAGCATCCTGGACCCGGGGGCGCGGTCCTACGAGCAGTACTTC
19 . TRBJ2-1 TRBV5-6 . CASSSLRIRLGGAYNEQFF TGTGCCAGCAGCTCGTTGAGAATCCGTCTCGGAGGGGCCTACAATGAGCAGTTCTTC
16 TRBD1 TRBJ1-1 TRBV5-1 . CASSFEGAGMNTEAFF TGCGCCAGCAGCTTTGAGGGGGCGGGGATGAACACTGAAGCTTTCTTT
15 . TRBJ1-5 TRBV16 . CASSPPAGSGTTQHF TGTGCCAGCAGCCCCCCCGCAGGCTCCGGTACGACCCAGCATTTT
14 TRBD1 TRBJ1-5 TRBV6-5 . CASSRNRGNQPQHF TGTGCCAGCAGTCGAAACAGGGGTAATCAGCCCCAGCATTTT
15 TRBD1 TRBJ1-4 TRBV18 . CASSLTTGAYEKLFF TGTGCCAGCTCCCTTACAACAGGGGCCTATGAAAAACTGTTTTTT
15 TRBD1 TRBJ1-2 TRBV6-5 once CASSRGTDHPYGYTF TGTGCCAGCAGTCGCGGGACAGACCATCCCTATGGCTACACCTTC
15 . TRBJ2-7 TRBV2 . CASSEANTFVYEQYF TGTGCCAGCAGTGAAGCGAATACATTCGTCTACGAGCAGTACTTC
12 . TRBJ2-2 TRBV7-9 once CASLQGTGELFF TGTGCCAGTTTGCAGGGTACCGGGGAGCTGTTTTTT
15 TRBD2 TRBJ2-2 TRBV9 . CASSLAGASAGELFF TGTGCCAGCAGCCTAGCGGGAGCGAGTGCCGGGGAGCTGTTTTTT
15 . TRBJ1-5 TRBV6-5 . CASSVGARSNQPQHF TGTGCCAGCAGTGTGGGGGCAAGGAGCAATCAGCCCCAGCATTTT
16 TRBD2 TRBJ2-3 TRBV2 . CASRALAGVGTDTQYF TGTGCCAGCAGAGCCCTAGCGGGAGTTGGCACAGATACGCAGTATTTT
14 . TRBJ1-5 TRBV19 . CASSIDGRGQPQHF TGTGCCAGTAGTATTGACGGCAGGGGCCAGCCCCAGCATTTT
14 TRBD1 TRBJ2-1 TRBV5-6 . CASSLGQGAREQFF TGTGCCAGCAGCTTGGGACAGGGGGCGCGTGAGCAGTTCTTC
13 . TRBJ2-7 TRBV5-6 . CASSLGQNYEQYF TGTGCCAGCAGCTTGGGGCAGAACTACGAGCAGTACTTC
15 . TRBJ1-5 TRBV15 . CATSRGWGGNQPQHF TGTGCCACCAGCAGAGGCTGGGGTGGCAATCAGCCCCAGCATTTT
18 TRBD2 TRBJ2-2 TRBV28 . CASSSYRLSGADTGELFF TGTGCCAGCAGTTCCTACAGGCTTAGCGGGGCAGACACCGGGGAGCTGTTTTTT
16 TRBD2 TRBJ2-1 TRBV11-3 . CASSLGASGTSNEQFF TGTGCCAGCAGCTTAGGGGCTAGCGGGACTTCCAATGAGCAGTTCTTC
19 . TRBJ2-5 TRBV5-1 . CASRPIPGGLATQGETQYF TGCGCCAGCAGACCCATCCCCGGGGGGCTCGCCACCCAGGGGGAGACCCAGTACTTC
13 TRBD1 TRBJ1-1 TRBV6-6 . CASNQGVRTEAFF TGTGCCAGCAACCAGGGGGTGAGAACTGAAGCTTTCTTT
13 TRBD1 TRBJ2-5 TRBV6-1 . CASSTGGYETQYF TGTGCCAGCAGTACAGGGGGCTATGAGACCCAGTACTTC
17 . TRBJ1-1 TRBV4-1 . CASSQEGSGAGGTEAFF TGCGCCAGCAGCCAAGAAGGCTCAGGGGCGGGGGGCACTGAAGCTTTCTTT
17 TRBD1 TRBJ2-6 TRBV5-1 few CASSLGTGVSGANVLTF TGCGCCAGCAGCTTAGGGACAGGGGTCTCTGGGGCCAACGTCCTGACTTTC
11 . TRBJ2-3 TRBV28 . CASGGGDTQYF TGTGCCAGCGGAGGGGGCGATACGCAGTATTTT
12 . TRBJ1-1 TRBV2 . CASTWVNTEAFF TGTGCCAGCACTTGGGTGAACACTGAAGCTTTCTTT
14 . TRBJ1-5 TRBV19 . CASSRLGVGQPQHF TGTGCCAGTAGCCGCCTGGGGGTGGGTCAGCCCCAGCATTTT
13 TRBD1 TRBJ2-7 TRBV4-1 . CASSSGTGYEQYF TGCGCCAGCAGCTCCGGGACAGGCTACGAGCAGTACTTC
14 TRBD1 TRBJ1-5 TRBV10-2 . CASSRQGAREPQHF TGCGCCAGCAGCAGACAGGGGGCGAGGGAGCCCCAGCATTTT
15 . TRBJ2-2 TRBV19 . CASSRYYPNTGELFF TGTGCCAGTAGCCGATACTATCCGAACACCGGGGAGCTGTTTTTT
17 TRBD1 TRBJ1-2 TRBV28 . CASSQGRTGAFPYGYTF TGTGCCAGCAGCCAAGGAAGGACAGGCGCCTTCCCATATGGCTACACCTTC
14 TRBD1 TRBJ1-1 TRBV7-2 . CASSMTGRVAEAFF TGTGCCAGCAGCATGACAGGGAGGGTGGCTGAAGCTTTCTTT
18 . TRBJ2-2 TRBV28 few CASSRLSSGITFTGELFF TGTGCCAGCAGCCGACTTTCCTCCGGGATTACATTCACCGGGGAGCTGTTTTTT
16 TRBD1 TRBJ2-5 TRBV7-9 . CASSLGRDRGQETQYF TGTGCCAGCAGCTTAGGAAGGGACAGGGGACAAGAGACCCAGTACTTC
14 . TRBJ2-7 TRBV6-1 . CASSEPGSFYEQYF TGTGCCAGCAGTGAACCGGGCAGCTTCTACGAGCAGTACTTC